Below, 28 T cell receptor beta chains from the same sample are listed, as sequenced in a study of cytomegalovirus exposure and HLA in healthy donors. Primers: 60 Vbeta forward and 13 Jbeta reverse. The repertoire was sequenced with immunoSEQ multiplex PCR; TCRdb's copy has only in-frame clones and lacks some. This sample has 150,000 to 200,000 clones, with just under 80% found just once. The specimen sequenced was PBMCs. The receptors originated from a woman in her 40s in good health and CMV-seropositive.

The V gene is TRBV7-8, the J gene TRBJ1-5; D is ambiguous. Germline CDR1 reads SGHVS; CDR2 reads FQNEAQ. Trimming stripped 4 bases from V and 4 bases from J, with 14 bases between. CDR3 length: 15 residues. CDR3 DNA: TGTGCCAGCAGCTCAAACATTGCGGGAAATCAGCCCCAGCATTTT. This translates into CASSSNIAGNQPQHF.

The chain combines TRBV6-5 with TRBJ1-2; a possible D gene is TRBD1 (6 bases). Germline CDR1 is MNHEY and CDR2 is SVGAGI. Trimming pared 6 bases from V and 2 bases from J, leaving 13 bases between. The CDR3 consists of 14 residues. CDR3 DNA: TGTGCCAGCAGATCCTCAGGGGAGAACTATGGCTACACCTTC. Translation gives CASRSSGENYGYTF.

The CDR3 sequence: CASSQELPGYGYTF. The CDR3 DNA is TGTGCCAGCAGCCAAGAGCTCCCGGGCTATGGCTACACCTTC. The J gene is TRBJ1-2, the V gene TRBV4-2, with D hard to call. CDR1 and CDR2 (germline): LGHNA, YNFKEQ. Trimming stripped 0 bases from V and 4 bases from J, with 9 bases between. The CDR3 consists of 14 residues.

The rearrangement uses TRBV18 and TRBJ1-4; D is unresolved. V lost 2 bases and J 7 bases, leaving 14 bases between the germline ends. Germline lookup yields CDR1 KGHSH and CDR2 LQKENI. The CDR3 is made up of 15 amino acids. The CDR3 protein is CASSPGAGDGEKLFF. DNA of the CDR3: TGTGCCAGCTCACCAGGAGCCGGGGATGGTGAAAAACTGTTTTTT.

The CDR3 loop is CASSLGSGVRYGYTF. DNA of the CDR3: TGTGCCAGCAGCTTAGGTTCCGGGGTACGGTATGGCTACACCTTC. This chain uses TRBV11-2 with TRBJ1-2, with D hard to call. The CDR3 runs 15 residues. Germline V CDR1 and CDR2: SGHAT, FQNNGV. Trimming cost V 1 base and J 5 bases, with 14 bases left between them.

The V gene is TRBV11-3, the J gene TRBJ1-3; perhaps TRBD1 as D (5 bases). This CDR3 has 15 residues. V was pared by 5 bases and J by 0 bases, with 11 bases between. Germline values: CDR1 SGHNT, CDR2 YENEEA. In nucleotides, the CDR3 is TGTGCCAGCAGCCTCCGGGGGGGCTCTGGAAACACCATATATTTT. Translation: CASSLRGGSGNTIYF. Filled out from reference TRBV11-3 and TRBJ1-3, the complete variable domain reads EAGVVQSPRYKIIEKKQPVAFWCNPISGHNTLYWYLQNLGQGPELLIRYENEEAVDDSQLPKDRFSAERLKGVDSTLKIQPAELGDSAVYLCASSLRGGSGNTIYFGEGSWLTVV.

The CDR3 bases are TGTGCCAGCAGCAAAACCGGGACAACAGCCTACGAGCAGTACTTC. Translated: CASSKTGTTAYEQYF. J is TRBJ2-7 and V is TRBV9; a weak D match, TRBD1 (6 bases). With 4 bases removed from V and 2 bases from J, the gap between germline ends came to 16 bases. CDR1 is SGDLS, CDR2 YYNGEE, per germline. This CDR3 comprises 15 residues.

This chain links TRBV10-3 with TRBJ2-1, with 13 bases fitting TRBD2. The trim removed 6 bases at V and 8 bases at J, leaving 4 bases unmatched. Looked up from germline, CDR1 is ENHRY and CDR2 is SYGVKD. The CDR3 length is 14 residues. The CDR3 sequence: CAISGTSGDYEQFF. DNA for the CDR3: TGTGCCATCAGCGGGACTAGCGGGGACTATGAGCAGTTCTTC.

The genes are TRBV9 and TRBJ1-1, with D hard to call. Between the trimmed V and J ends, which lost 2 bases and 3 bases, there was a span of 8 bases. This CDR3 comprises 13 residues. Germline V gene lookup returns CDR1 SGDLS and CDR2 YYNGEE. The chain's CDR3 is CASSVRSDTEAFF. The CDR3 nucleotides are TGTGCCAGCAGCGTTCGAAGCGACACTGAAGCTTTCTTT.

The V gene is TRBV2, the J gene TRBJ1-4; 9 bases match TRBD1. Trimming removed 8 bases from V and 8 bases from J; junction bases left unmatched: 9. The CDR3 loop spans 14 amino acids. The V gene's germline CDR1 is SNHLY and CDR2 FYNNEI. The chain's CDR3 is CASGWDRVGEKLFF. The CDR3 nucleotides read TGTGCCAGCGGCTGGGACAGGGTGGGAGAAAAACTGTTTTTT.

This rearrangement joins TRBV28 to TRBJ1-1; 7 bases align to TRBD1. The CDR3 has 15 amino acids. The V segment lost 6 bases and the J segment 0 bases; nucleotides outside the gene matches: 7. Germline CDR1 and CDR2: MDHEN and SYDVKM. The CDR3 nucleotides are TGTGCCAGCAGAAAACAGGGGTTGATGAACACTGAAGCTTTCTTT. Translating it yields CASRKQGLMNTEAFF.

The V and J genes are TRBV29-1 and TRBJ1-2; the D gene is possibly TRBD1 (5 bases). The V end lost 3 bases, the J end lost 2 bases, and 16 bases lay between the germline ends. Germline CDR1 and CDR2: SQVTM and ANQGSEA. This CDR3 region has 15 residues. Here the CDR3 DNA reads TGCAGCGTTGACAAGGCAGGGCTCGGAAACTATGGCTACACCTTC. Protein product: CSVDKAGLGNYGYTF.

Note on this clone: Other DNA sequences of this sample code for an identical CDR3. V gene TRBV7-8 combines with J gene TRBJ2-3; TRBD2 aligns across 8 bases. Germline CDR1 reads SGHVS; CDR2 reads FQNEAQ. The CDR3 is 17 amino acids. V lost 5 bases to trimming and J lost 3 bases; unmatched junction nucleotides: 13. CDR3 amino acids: CASSTLTGGIKTDTQYF. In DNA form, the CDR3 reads TGTGCCAGCAGCACCCTTACGGGGGGGATTAAGACAGATACGCAGTATTTT.

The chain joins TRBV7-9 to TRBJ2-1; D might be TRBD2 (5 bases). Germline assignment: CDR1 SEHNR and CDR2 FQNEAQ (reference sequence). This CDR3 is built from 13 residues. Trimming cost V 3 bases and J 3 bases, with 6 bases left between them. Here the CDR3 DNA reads TGTGCCAGCAGCTTCGGACTCTACAATGAGCAGTTCTTC. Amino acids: CASSFGLYNEQFF.

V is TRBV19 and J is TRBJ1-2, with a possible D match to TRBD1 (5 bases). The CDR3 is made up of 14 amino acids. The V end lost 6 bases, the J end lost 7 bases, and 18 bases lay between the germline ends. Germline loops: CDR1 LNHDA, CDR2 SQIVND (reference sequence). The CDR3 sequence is CASSPDKQAGGYTF. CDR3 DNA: TGTGCCAGTAGCCCGGACAAACAAGCCGGTGGCTACACCTTC. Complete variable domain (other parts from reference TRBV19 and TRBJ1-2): DGGITQSPKYLFRKEGQNVTLSCEQNLNHDAMYWYRQDPGQGLRLIYYSQIVNDFQKGDIAEGYSVSREKKESFPLTVTSAQKNPTAFYLCASSPDKQAGGYTFGSGTRLTVV.

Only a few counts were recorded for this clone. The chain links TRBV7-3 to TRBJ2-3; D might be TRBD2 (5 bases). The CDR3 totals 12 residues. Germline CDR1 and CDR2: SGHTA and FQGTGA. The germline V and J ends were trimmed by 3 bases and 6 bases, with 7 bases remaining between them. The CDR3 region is CASSFRGDTQYF. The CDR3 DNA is TGTGCCAGCAGCTTTAGAGGGGATACGCAGTATTTT. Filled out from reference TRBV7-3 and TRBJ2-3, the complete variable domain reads GAGVSQTPSNKVTEKGKYVELRCDPISGHTALYWYRQSLGQGPEFLIYFQGTGAADDSGLPNDRFFAVRPEGSVSTLKIQRTERGDSAVYLCASSFRGDTQYFGPGTRLTVL.

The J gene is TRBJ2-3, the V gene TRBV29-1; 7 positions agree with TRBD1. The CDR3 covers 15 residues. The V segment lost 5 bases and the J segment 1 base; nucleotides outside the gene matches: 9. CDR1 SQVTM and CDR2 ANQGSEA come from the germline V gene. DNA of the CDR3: TGCAGCGTTTTACTGGGACAGAAACGCACAGATACGCAGTATTTT. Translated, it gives CSVLLGQKRTDTQYF.

CDR3 coding DNA: TGTGCCAGCAGTATGACAGGGTCAAGCTCACCCCTCCACTTT. Translating gives CASSMTGSSSPLHF. V and J are TRBV28 and TRBJ1-6; 7 positions agree with TRBD1. Trimming removed 5 bases from V and 10 bases from J; junction bases left unmatched: 8. Germline V gives CDR1 MDHEN, CDR2 SYDVKM. The length of the CDR3 is 14 residues.

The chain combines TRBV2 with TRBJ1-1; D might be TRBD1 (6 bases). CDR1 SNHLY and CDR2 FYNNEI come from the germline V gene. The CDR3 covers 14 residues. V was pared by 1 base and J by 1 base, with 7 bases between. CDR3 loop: CASSEEGQNTEAFF. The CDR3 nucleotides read TGTGCCAGCAGTGAAGAGGGACAGAACACTGAAGCTTTCTTT.

The CDR3 DNA sequence: TGCGCCAGCAGCGTCTACCGGCAGGGGGCTGAAGAGCAGTACTTC. This encodes CASSVYRQGAEEQYF. The chain has TRBV5-1 and TRBJ2-7, with 8 bases fitting TRBD1. The J segment lost 7 bases and the V segment lost 4 bases, leaving 13 bases of the junction unmatched. From germline, CDR1 is SGHRS and CDR2 YFSETQ. The CDR3 consists of 15 residues.

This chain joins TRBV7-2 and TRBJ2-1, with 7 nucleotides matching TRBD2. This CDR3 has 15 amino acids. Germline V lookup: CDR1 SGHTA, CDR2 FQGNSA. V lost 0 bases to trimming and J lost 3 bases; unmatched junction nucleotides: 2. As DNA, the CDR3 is TGTGCCAGCAGCTTAGCGCGGACTAGCTACAATGAGCAGTTCTTC. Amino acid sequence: CASSLARTSYNEQFF.

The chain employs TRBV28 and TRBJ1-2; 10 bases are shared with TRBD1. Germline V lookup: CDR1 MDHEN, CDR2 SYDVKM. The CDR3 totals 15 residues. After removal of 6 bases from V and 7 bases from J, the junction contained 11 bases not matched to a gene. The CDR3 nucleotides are TGTGCCAGCAGCGTCCCGGGACAGGGGATGGGTGGCTACACCTTC. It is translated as CASSVPGQGMGGYTF.

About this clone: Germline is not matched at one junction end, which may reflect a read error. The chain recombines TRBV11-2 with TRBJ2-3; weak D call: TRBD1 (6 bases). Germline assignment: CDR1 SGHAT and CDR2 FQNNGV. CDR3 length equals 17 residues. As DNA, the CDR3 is TGTGCCAACAGCCGGCTACCGGGACAAGCCCCCACAGATACGCAGTATTTT. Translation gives CANSRLPGQAPTDTQYF. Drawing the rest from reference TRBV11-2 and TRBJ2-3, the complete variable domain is EAGVAQSPRYKIIEKRQSVAFWCNPISGHATLYWYQQILGQGPKLLIQFQNNGVVDDSQLPKDRFSAERLKGVDSTLKIQPAKLEDSAVYLCANSRLPGQAPTDTQYFGPGTRLTVL.

The CDR3 sequence: CASSTLVGDSNQPQHF. CDR3 in DNA: TGTGCCAGCAGCACTTTAGTGGGCGATAGCAATCAGCCCCAGCATTTT. The chain carries TRBV7-8 and TRBJ1-5; D not resolved. Germline V lookup: CDR1 SGHVS, CDR2 FQNEAQ. The CDR3 is made up of 16 amino acids. V lost 5 bases and J lost 0, with 14 bases in between. The full variable domain, its missing parts supplied by reference TRBV7-8 and TRBJ1-5, is GAGVSQSPRYKVAKRGQDVALRCDPISGHVSLFWYQQALGQGPEFLTYFQNEAQLDKSGLPSDRFFAERPEGSVSTLKIQRTQQEDSAVYLCASSTLVGDSNQPQHFGDGTRLSIL.

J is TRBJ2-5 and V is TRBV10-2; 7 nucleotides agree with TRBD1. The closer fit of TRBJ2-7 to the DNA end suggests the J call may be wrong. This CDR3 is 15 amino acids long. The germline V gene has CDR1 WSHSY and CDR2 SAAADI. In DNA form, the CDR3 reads TGCGCCAGCAGCCCATTGGGTCAGGGGGCCTACGAGCAGTACTTC. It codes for CASSPLGQGAYEQYF.

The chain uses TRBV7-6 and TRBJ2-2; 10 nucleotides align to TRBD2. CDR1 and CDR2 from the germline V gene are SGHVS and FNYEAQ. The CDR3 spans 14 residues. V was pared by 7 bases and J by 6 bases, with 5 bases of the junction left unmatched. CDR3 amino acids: CASKSSGGSGELFF. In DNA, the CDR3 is TGTGCCAGCAAGTCTAGCGGGGGATCCGGGGAGCTGTTTTTT.

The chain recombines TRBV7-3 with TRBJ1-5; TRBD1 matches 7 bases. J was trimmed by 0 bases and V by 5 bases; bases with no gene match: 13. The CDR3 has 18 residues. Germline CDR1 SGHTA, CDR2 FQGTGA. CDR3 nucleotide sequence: TGTGCCAGCAGCCCCCCCGGGGGACAGAAATATAGCAATCAGCCCCAGCATTTT. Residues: CASSPPGGQKYSNQPQHF.

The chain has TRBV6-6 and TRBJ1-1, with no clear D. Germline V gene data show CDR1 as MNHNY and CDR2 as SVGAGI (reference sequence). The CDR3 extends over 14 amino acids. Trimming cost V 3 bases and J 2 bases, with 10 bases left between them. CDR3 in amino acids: CASSYKEINTEAFF. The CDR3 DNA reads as TGTGCCAGCAGTTATAAAGAGATTAACACTGAAGCTTTCTTT.